This TCR beta chain was obtained from a study of blood T cell repertoires in COVID-19. Study background: The United States, Italy and Spain provided the acute and convalescent COVID-19 samples. Nucleic acid was either cDNA or gDNA, and it came from T cells, B-cell-depleted T cells, or PBMCs.

This CDR3 has 16 amino acids. V shed 5 bases, J shed 5 bases, and the junction held 15 bases outside the gene matches. CDR1 and CDR2 from the germline V gene are GTSNPN and SVGIG (reference sequence). Original analysis: Scientists estimated how many nucleated cells there were by amplifying reference gene primers. Data came from immunoSEQ multiplex PCR; TCRdb stores just in-frame clones and leaves some out. The V and J calls and the clone size are those of that table, but D and trimming were determined from the DNA. The data contain 30,000 to 50,000 clones, about four fifths of them singletons. The sequence came from a man in his forties or fifties with active or convalescent COVID-19. J is TRBJ1-2 and V is TRBV30, with 9 bases lining up with TRBD1. The sequenced material came from peripheral blood. In nucleotides, the CDR3 is TGTGCCTGGCGTATTCCCGGTGGGACAGGGCCATATGGCTACACCTTC. Its protein product is CAWRIPGGTGPYGYTF. The whole variable domain, filled in from reference TRBV30 and TRBJ1-2, reads SQTIHQWPATLVQPVGSPLSLECTVEGTSNPNLYWYRQAAGRGLQLLFYSVGIGQISSEVPQNLSASRPQDRQFILSSKKLLLSDSGFYLCAWRIPGGTGPYGYTFGSGTRLTVV.